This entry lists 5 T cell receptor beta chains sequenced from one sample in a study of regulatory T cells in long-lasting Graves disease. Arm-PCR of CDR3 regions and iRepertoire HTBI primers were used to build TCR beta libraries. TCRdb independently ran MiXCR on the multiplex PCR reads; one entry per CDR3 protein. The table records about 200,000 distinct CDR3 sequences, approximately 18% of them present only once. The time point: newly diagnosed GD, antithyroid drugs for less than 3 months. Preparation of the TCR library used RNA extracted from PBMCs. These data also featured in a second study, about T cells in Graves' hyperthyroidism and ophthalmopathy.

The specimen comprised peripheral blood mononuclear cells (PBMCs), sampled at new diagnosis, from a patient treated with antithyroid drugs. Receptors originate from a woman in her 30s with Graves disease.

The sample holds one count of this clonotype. The CDR3 nucleotides are TGTGCCAGCAGTTTAACGGGACAGGGGGCGAATCCGCTAAGCACAGATACGCAGTATTTT. It codes for CASSLTGQGANPLSTDTQYF. The V call is TRBV28, the J call TRBJ2-3, with TRBD1 identical over 12 bases. The CDR3 extends over 20 amino acids. Trimming cost V 2 bases and J 0 bases; bases outside gene matches: 12. Germline-derived CDR1 and CDR2 are MDHEN and SYDVKM.

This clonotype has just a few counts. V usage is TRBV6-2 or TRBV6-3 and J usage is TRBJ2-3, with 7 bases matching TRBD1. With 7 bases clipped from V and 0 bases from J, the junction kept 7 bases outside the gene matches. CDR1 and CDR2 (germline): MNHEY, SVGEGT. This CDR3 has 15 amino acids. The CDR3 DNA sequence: TGTGCCAGCACCACAGGGGTGAGGAGCACAGATACGCAGTATTTT. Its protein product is CASTTGVRSTDTQYF.

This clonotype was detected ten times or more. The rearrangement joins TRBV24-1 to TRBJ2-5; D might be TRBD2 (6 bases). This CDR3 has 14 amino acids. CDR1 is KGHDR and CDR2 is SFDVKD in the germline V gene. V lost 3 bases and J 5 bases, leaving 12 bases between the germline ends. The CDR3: CATSDAGWRETQYF. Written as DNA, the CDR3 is TGTGCCACCAGTGATGCGGGGTGGCGGGAGACCCAGTACTTC.

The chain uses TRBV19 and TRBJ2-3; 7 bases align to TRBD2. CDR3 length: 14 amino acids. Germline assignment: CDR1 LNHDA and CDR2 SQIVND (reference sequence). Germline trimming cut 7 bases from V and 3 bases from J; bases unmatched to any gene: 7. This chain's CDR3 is CASNKAGVTDTQYF. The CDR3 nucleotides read TGTGCCAGTAATAAGGCGGGAGTGACAGATACGCAGTATTTT.

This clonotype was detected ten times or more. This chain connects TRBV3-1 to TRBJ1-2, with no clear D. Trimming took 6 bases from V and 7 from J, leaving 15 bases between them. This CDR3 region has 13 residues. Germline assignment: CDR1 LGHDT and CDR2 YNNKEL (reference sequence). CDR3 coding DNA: TGTGCCAGCAGTGGCCCGTCGGGGTTTGGCTACACCTTC. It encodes CASSGPSGFGYTF.